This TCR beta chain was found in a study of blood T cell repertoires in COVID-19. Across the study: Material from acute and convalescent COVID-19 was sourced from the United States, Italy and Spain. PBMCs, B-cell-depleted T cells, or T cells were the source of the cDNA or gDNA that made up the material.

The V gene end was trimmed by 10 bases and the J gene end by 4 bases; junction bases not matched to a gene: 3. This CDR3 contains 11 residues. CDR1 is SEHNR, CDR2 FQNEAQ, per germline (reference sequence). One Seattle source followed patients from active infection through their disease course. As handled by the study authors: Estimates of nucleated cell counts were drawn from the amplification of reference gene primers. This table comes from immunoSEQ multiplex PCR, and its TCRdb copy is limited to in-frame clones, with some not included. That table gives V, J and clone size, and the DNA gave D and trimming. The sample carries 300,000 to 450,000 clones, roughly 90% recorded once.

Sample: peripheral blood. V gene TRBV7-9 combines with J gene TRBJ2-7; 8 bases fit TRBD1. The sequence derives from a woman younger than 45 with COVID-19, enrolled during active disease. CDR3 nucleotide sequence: TGTGCCATCCACAGGGGGTACGAGCAGTACTTC. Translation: CAIHRGYEQYF.